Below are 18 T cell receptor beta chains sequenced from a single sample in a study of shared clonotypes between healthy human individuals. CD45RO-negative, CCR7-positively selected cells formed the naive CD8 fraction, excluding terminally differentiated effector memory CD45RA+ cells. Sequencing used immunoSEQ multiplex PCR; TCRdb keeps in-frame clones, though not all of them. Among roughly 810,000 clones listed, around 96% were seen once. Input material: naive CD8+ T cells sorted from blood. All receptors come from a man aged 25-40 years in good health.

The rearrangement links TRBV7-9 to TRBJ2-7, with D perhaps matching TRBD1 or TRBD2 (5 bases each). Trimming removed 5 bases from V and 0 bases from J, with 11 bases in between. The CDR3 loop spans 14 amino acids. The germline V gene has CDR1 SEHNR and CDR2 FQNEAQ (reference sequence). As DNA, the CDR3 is TGTGCCAGCAGCCTCCGGGACGTCTCCTACGAGCAGTACTTC. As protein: CASSLRDVSYEQYF.

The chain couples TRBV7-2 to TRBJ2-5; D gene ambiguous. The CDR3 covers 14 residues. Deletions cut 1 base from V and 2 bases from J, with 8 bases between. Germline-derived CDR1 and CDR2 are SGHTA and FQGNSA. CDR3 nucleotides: TGTGCCAGCAGCTTAGAAGTGGCTCAAGAGACCCAGTACTTC. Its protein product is CASSLEVAQETQYF.

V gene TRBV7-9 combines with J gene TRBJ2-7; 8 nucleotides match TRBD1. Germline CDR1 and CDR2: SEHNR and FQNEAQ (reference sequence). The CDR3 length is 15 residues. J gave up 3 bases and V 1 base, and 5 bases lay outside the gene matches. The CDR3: CASSLVDRGGYEQYF. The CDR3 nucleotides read TGTGCCAGCAGCTTAGTCGACAGGGGAGGCTACGAGCAGTACTTC.

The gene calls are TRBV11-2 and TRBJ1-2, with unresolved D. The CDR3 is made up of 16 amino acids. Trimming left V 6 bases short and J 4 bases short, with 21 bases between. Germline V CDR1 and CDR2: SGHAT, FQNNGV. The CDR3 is CASRLTDVGARYGYTF. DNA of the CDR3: TGTGCCAGCAGACTCACGGACGTCGGAGCCCGCTATGGCTACACCTTC.

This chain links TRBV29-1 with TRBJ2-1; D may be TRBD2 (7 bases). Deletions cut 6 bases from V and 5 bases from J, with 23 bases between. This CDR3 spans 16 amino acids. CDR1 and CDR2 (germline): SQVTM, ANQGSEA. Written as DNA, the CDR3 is TGCAGCGTAACTGCGATTGGGGGAGGGGGGGACAATGAGCAGTTCTTC. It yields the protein CSVTAIGGGGDNEQFF.

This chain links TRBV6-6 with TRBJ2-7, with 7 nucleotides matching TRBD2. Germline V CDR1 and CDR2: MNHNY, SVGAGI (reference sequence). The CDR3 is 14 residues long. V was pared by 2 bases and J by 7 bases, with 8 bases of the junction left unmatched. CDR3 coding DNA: TGTGCCAGCAGTTACAGCGGGGACGCGGATGAGCAGTACTTC. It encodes CASSYSGDADEQYF.

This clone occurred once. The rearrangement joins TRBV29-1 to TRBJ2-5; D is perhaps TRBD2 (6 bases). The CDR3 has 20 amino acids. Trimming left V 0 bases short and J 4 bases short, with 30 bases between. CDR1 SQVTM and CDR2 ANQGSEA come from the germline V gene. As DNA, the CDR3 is TGCAGCGTTGAAGACCCCGTTGGGGAGGCCCAGAAAGGAATCTCAGAGACCCAGTACTTC. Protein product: CSVEDPVGEAQKGISETQYF.

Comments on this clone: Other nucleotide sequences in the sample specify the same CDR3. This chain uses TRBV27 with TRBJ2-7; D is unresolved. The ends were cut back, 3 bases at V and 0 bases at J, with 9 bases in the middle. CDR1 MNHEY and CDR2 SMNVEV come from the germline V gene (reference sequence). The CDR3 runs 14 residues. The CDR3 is CASSFLGSSYEQYF. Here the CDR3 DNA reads TGTGCCAGCAGTTTCCTAGGTAGCTCCTACGAGCAGTACTTC.

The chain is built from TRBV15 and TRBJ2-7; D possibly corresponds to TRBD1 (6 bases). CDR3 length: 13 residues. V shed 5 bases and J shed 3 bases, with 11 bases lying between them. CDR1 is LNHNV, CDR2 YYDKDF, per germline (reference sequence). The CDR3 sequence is CATSRGQLYEQYF. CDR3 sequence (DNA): TGTGCCACCAGCCGAGGACAGCTCTACGAGCAGTACTTC.

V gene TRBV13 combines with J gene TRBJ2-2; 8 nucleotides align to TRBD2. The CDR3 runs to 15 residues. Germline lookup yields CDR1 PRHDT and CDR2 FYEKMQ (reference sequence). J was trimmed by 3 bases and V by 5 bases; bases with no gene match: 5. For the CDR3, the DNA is TGTGCCAGCAGCACAAGCGGGAGCTACACCGGGGAGCTGTTTTTT. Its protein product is CASSTSGSYTGELFF.

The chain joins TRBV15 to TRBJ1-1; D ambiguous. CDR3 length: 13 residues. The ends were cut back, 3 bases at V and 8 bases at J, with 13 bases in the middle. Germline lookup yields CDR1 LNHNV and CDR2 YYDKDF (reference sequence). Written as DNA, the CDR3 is TGTGCCACCAGCAGCGTCCGGGTAAAAGAAGCTTTCTTT. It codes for CATSSVRVKEAFF.

The CDR3 protein is CASSLNRAGIYGYTF. The CDR3, as DNA: TGTGCCAGCAGCTTAAATCGAGCAGGGATCTATGGCTACACCTTC. This chain uses TRBV7-2 with TRBJ1-2, with D tentatively TRBD1 (5 bases). This CDR3 is built from 15 residues. V lost 2 bases to trimming and J lost 4 bases, with 14 bases between them. Germline V gene lookup returns CDR1 SGHTA and CDR2 FQGNSA. Using reference TRBV7-2 and TRBJ1-2 for the parts outside the CDR3, the full variable domain is GAGVSQSPSNKVTEKGKDVELRCDPISGHTALYWYRQSLGQGLEFLIYFQGNSAPDKSGLPSDRFSAERTGGSVSTLTIQRTQQEDSAVYLCASSLNRAGIYGYTFGSGTRLTVV.

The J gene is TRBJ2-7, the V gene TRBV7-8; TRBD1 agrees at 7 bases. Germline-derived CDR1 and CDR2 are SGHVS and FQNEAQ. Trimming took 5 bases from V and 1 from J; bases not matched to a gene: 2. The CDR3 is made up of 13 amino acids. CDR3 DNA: TGTGCCAGCAGCGAGGACAGGTCCTACGAGCAGTACTTC. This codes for CASSEDRSYEQYF.

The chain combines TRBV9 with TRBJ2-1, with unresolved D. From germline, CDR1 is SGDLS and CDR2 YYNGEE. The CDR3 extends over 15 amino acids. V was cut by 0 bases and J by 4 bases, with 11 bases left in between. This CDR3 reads CASSVGEAKYNEQFF. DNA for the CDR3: TGTGCCAGCAGCGTAGGTGAGGCCAAGTACAATGAGCAGTTCTTC.

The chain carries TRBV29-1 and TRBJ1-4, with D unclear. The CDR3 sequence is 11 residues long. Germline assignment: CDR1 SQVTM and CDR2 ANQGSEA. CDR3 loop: CVSQFNEKLFF. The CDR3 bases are TGCGTCTCACAGTTTAATGAAAAACTGTTTTTT.

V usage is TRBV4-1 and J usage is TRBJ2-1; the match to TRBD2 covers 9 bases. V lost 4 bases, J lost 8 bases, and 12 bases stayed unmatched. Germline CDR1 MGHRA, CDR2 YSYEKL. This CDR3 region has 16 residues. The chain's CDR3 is CASSPPTTAGGDEQFF. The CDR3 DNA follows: TGCGCCAGCAGCCCCCCCACTACAGCGGGAGGAGATGAGCAGTTCTTC.

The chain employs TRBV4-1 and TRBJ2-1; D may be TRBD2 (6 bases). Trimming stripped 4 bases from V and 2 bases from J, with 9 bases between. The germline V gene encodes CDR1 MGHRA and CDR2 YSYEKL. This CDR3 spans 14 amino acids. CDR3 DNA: TGCGCCAGCAGCCCCGAGCGGGCCTACAATGAGCAGTTCTTC. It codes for CASSPERAYNEQFF.

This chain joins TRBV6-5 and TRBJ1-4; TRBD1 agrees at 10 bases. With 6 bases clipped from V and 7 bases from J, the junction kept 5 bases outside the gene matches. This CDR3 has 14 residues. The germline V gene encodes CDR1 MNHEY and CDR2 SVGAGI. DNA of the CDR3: TGTGCCAGCAGCACGACAGGGGGCGGTGAAAAACTGTTTTTT. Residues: CASSTTGGGEKLFF.